The rows below give T cell receptor beta chains drawn from one sample of a study of T cell repertoires in cytomegalovirus infection. TCRdb fed the reads into MiXCR, producing one record per CDR3 protein. Altogether a few hundred thousand distinct CDR3 sequences are present, about a sixth being singletons, with the ten largest covering approximately 12%. The sequenced material came from PBMCs. These receptors originate from a human donor in good health (CMV status not recorded). Some clones in this sample may be carry-over from other donors' samples. Each CDR3 is given with its conserved first and last residue. D genes are given only for firm matches. The listing skips clone size in some rows; elsewhere it reads once, few, many or a size class.

D gene,clone size,J gene,V gene,CDR3 protein,CDR3 DNA
NA,NA,TRBJ1-2,TRBV5-8,CASSKGKGHGYTF,TGTGCCAGCTCTAAGGGAAAAGGGCACGGCTACACCTTC
NA,many,TRBJ2-6,TRBV7-2,CASSARQPSGANVLTF,TGTGCCAGCAGCGCCAGACAACCCTCTGGGGCCAACGTCCTGACTTTC
NA,few,TRBJ1-1,TRBV7-2,CASSLTGFEAFF,TGTGCCAGCAGTCTCACAGGGTTTGAAGCTTTCTTT
NA,few,TRBJ2-6,TRBV4-2,CASSHGHGSGANVLTF,TGTGCCAGCAGCCATGGACATGGCTCTGGGGCCAACGTCCTGACTTTC
TRBD1,NA,TRBJ2-3,TRBV29-1,CSVDADRGSTDTQYF,TGCAGCGTTGACGCCGACAGGGGGAGCACAGATACGCAGTATTTT
NA,NA,TRBJ1-3,TRBV7-9,CASSEYTIYF,TGTGCCAGCAGCGAATACACCATATATTTT
TRBD2,few,TRBJ2-1,TRBV20-1,CSARGLAGVEDEQFF,TGCAGTGCTAGAGGTCTAGCGGGGGTAGAGGATGAGCAGTTCTTC
TRBD1,NA,TRBJ2-7,TRBV6-1,CASSEPGQGSSYEQYF,TGTGCCAGCAGTGAACCAGGACAGGGGAGCTCCTACGAGCAGTACTTC
TRBD1,many,TRBJ1-1,TRBV12-3/TRBV12-4,CASSLETGMNTEAFF,TGTGCCAGCAGTTTGGAGACAGGGATGAACACTGAAGCTTTCTTT
NA,few,TRBJ1-1,TRBV19,CASSIRGRGNTEAFF,TGTGCCAGTAGTATTCGAGGCAGGGGGAACACTGAAGCTTTCTTT
TRBD1,few,TRBJ2-7,TRBV27,CASRLTGVSYEQYF,TGTGCCAGCAGATTAACAGGGGTTTCCTACGAGCAGTACTTC
NA,few,TRBJ2-5,TRBV10-3,CAISVAAGETQYF,TGTGCCATCAGTGTAGCCGCGGGGGAGACCCAGTACTTC
TRBD2,many,TRBJ2-1,TRBV7-9,CASTILGRGDYNEQFF,TGTGCCAGCACCATCCTCGGGCGGGGGGATTACAATGAGCAGTTCTTC
NA,many,TRBJ1-4,TRBV5-5,CASSLLTVATNEKLFF,TGTGCCAGCAGCTTGTTGACCGTCGCAACTAATGAAAAACTGTTTTTT
NA,few,TRBJ1-5,TRBV3-1,CASSQGFQPQHF,TGTGCCAGCAGCCAAGGTTTTCAGCCCCAGCATTTT
TRBD1,few,TRBJ1-2,TRBV4-1,CASSHPLEGARNGYTF,TGCGCCAGCAGCCACCCCCTAGAGGGGGCGAGAAATGGCTACACCTTC
NA,NA,TRBJ1-1,TRBV6-2/TRBV6-3,CASSLAGLGNTEAFF,TGTGCCAGCAGCCTGGCTGGCCTCGGGAACACTGAAGCTTTCTTT
NA,NA,TRBJ1-4,TRBV9,CASSVSPGDNEKLFF,TGTGCCAGCAGCGTCTCCCCAGGGGATAATGAAAAACTGTTTTTT
NA,many,TRBJ1-1,TRBV7-2,CASSHSWAAEAFF,TGTGCCAGCAGCCACAGTTGGGCCGCTGAAGCTTTCTTT
NA,many,TRBJ2-1,TRBV7-2,CASRLGLGGDEQFF,TGTGCCAGCAGGCTGGGACTAGGGGGCGATGAGCAGTTCTTC
TRBD1,few,TRBJ1-2,TRBV5-4,CASSLDRGEYGYTF,TGTGCCAGCAGCTTGGACAGGGGCGAGTATGGCTACACCTTC